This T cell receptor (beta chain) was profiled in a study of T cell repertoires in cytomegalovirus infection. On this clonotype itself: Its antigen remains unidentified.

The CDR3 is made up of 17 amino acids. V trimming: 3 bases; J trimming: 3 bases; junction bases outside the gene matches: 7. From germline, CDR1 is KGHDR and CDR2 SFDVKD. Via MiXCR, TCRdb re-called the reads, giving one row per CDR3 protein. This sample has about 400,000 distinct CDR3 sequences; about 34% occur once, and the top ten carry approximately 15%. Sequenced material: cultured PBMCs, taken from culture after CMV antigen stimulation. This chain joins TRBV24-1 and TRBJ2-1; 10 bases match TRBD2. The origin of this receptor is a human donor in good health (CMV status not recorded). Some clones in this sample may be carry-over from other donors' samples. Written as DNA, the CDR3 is TGTGCCACCAGTGATCGGACTAGCGGATACTACTACAATGAGCAGTTCTTC. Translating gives CATSDRTSGYYYNEQFF.